This TCR beta chain was profiled in a study of OX40 agonist ivuxolimab in advanced cancers. About the investigation overall: Ivuxolimab was a fully human IgG2 agonistic monoclonal antibody targeting the costimulatory receptor OX40 (CD134). The dose-escalation cohort was around 84% male with a mean age of approximately 60 years, ranging from about 23 to 85. Of the roughly 54 patients in dose escalation, around 19 had hepatocellular carcinoma, about 15 had melanoma, 9 had renal cell carcinoma and 9 had head and neck cancer. The point of sequencing TCRbeta in the periphery was to test whether ivuxolimab changed TCR sequence diversity and drove clonal T-cell expansion. Partial responses were achieved by three dose-escalation patients, of whom one had hepatocellular carcinoma and two had cutaneous melanoma. Prior anti-PD-1, anti-PD-L1 or anti-CTLA-4 therapy was permitted, and 40% of dose-escalation patients had received checkpoint inhibitors. Intravenous ivuxolimab was administered to patients every 2 weeks at six dose levels: 0.01, 0.1, 0.3, 1.5, 3 and 10 mg/kg. The monotherapy dose-escalation portion (N of about 50 patients) of the phase I ivuxolimab trial is reported in the paper.

To sequence the TCRbeta CDR3 region, genomic DNA was isolated from the sorted cells. TCRbeta CDR3 regions were sequenced using the immunoSEQ Assay. TCRdb retrieved this table from immuneACCESS and kept in-frame rearrangements only. Not all clones are present; in checked studies, unresolved V genes account for under half, and no reason is known for the remainder. The sample data list tens of thousands of clones, and around 84% of these were observed just once. Over 5% of the sample belongs to the ten largest clones. This clone was seen only once. Its antigen specificity is not known. No quality values exist for individual bases; no much larger clone is one base distant. Deletion took 5 bases off V and 11 bases off J, with a span of 19 bases between the germline ends. Measured from the cysteine to the phenylalanine, the CDR3 is 14 residues long. Here the CDR3 DNA is all that survives: 42 bases in frame from base 1. CDR1 SEHNR and CDR2 FQNEAQ are derived from the germline V gene (reference sequence).

Patients with a history of autoimmune disease or receiving systemic immunosuppression were excluded from the trial. Peripheral blood for TCR sequencing was drawn from every dose cohort at baseline, at cycle 4 day 1 and at cycle 7 day 1. Samples were obtained from an open-label, multicenter, first-in-human phase I dose-escalation trial of ivuxolimab. Adults with locally advanced or metastatic melanoma, renal cell carcinoma, hepatocellular carcinoma or head and neck squamous cell carcinoma were enrolled in the trial. Before TCR sequencing, CD4+ T cells and CD8+ T cells from peripheral blood were sorted into separate populations. General findings and caveats noted by the study authors: Low levels of normalized T-cell clonal expansion were also seen in some nonresponding patients. At doses from 0.1 to 3.0 mg/kg, clonal expansion was seen in both CD4+ and CD8+ blood T cells between baseline and week 6. Which antigens the clonally expanded peripheral T cells were specific for was not determined. In the 0.1-3.0 mg/kg groups, partial responders had among the lowest normalized peripheral clonal expansion, particularly in CD8+ T cells. On average, CD8+ T cells showed more expanded clones than CD4+ T cells after ivuxolimab.

The chain uses TRBV7-9 and TRBJ1-5; a weak D assignment points to TRBD1 (5 bases agree). Material: CD4+ or CD8+ T cells sorted from blood, obtained in a trial of the OX40 agonist ivuxolimab. The TCR was taken from an adult with an advanced solid tumor such as melanoma, head and neck, liver or kidney cancer. The CDR3 region: CASSPPDSPGTQHF. DNA sequence: TGTGCCAGCAGCCCCCCAGATAGCCCAGGGACCCAGCATTTT.